This T cell receptor beta chain was observed in a study of glioma-infiltrating T cells after dendritic cell vaccination. Regarding the study as a whole: Few patients contributed both blood and tumor specimens.

Germline V CDR1 and CDR2: SQVTM, ANQGSEA. The CDR3 has 15 amino acids. With 6 bases clipped from V and 5 bases from J, the junction kept 16 bases outside the gene matches. The primer mix had 60 V beta and 13 J beta primers. The protocol was immunoSEQ multiplex PCR, while the TCRdb copy is restricted to in-frame clones and leaves out a portion. The sample records tens of thousands of clones, 89% being singletons. Of note for this clone: Its specificity is not known.

The time point here: after dendritic cell vaccination, including at tumor progression/relapse. Blood PBMC samples: pre-vaccination, two weeks post third vaccination, and at tumor progression. The source material was blood, sampled after dendritic cell vaccination. This clonotype was obtained from a human donor with glioblastoma. V is TRBV29-1 and J is TRBJ2-7, with 7 bases matching TRBD2. The DNA for the CDR3 is TGCAGCGTCTCGGGGGGAGAAGGCCCGAGGGACGAGCAGTACTTC. Translating it yields CSVSGGEGPRDEQYF.